A selection of T cell receptor beta chains follows, all from one sample in a study of T-cell reconstitution after alpha-beta-depleted transplantation in children. TCRdb re-called the PCR reads through MiXCR, storing one row per CDR3 protein. The sample holds approximately 300,000 distinct CDR3 sequences, approximately 10% seen once. Here the sequenced sample was peripheral blood, taken 180 days after TCRalphabeta/CD19-depleted stem cell transplant. Source of these receptors: a male patient aged 2-15 years who had a stem cell transplant for chronic granulomatous disease, so the T cells may come from the graft donor. Both conserved end residues are part of each CDR3. D genes are given only for firm matches. Not all rows give a size; the values are once, few, many and, for expanded clones, a class.

J | length | D | V | size | CDR3 | DNA
TRBJ2-1 | 16 | NA | TRBV28 | many | CASSPPKSRVYNEQFF | TGTGCCAGCAGTCCGCCCAAGAGCAGGGTCTACAATGAGCAGTTCTTC
TRBJ2-3 | 16 | NA | TRBV4-2 | many | CASSQGALPNTDTQYF | TGTGCCAGCAGCCAAGGGGCACTACCCAACACAGATACGCAGTATTTT
TRBJ2-3 | 16 | NA | TRBV18 | few | CASSPPETRSTDTQYF | TGTGCCAGCTCACCACCGGAAACTAGAAGCACAGATACGCAGTATTTT
TRBJ2-1 | 19 | TRBD2 | TRBV7-6 | many | CASSSKIAGGKEFYNEQFF | TGTGCCAGCAGCAGCAAGATAGCGGGAGGGAAGGAATTCTACAATGAGCAGTTCTTC
TRBJ2-7 | 15 | NA | TRBV7-2 | many | CASSLGPVGIYEQYF | TGTGCCAGCAGCTTAGGGCCAGTGGGGATCTACGAGCAGTACTTC
TRBJ1-3 | 14 | NA | TRBV20-1 | many | CSAPQQGAGNTIYF | TGCAGTGCCCCCCAACAGGGTGCTGGAAACACCATATATTTT
TRBJ2-7 | 15 | NA | TRBV5-4 | many | CASSSRGGGTYEQYF | TGTGCCAGCAGCTCGCGAGGGGGTGGTACCTACGAGCAGTACTTC
TRBJ2-2 | 17 | TRBD1 | TRBV6-5 | many | CASSPAGGQGSIGELFF | TGTGCCAGCAGCCCCGCCGGGGGACAGGGTTCCATCGGGGAGCTGTTTTTT
TRBJ2-7 | 14 | TRBD1 | TRBV28 | many | CASSFIGQGYEQYF | TGTGCCAGCAGTTTCATCGGACAGGGGTACGAGCAGTACTTC
TRBJ1-3 | 14 | TRBD1 | TRBV12-3/TRBV12-4 | many | CASNRGLGGNTIYF | TGTGCCAGCAACAGGGGGCTTGGTGGAAACACCATATATTTT
TRBJ2-1 | 12 | TRBD1 | TRBV6-5 | many | CASSTPGQSQFF | TGTGCCAGCAGCACCCCGGGACAGTCACAGTTCTTC
TRBJ1-3 | 14 | NA | TRBV18 | NA | CASSPDNSGNTIYF | TGTGCCAGCTCACCGGACAACTCTGGAAACACCATATATTTT
TRBJ2-5 | 13 | NA | TRBV12-3/TRBV12-4 | many | CASSKDIQETQYF | TGTGCCAGCAGTAAAGACATCCAAGAGACCCAGTACTTC
TRBJ2-3 | 16 | TRBD2 | TRBV2 | few | CASSEGTSNEADTQYF | TGTGCCAGCAGTGAAGGGACTAGCAATGAGGCAGATACGCAGTATTTT
TRBJ2-7 | 16 | NA | TRBV18 | many | CASSPLIVQGSYEQYF | TGTGCCAGCTCACCTTTGATTGTCCAGGGATCCTACGAGCAGTACTTC
TRBJ2-1 | 13 | NA | TRBV2 | once | CASWAVAGGEQFF | TGTGCCAGCTGGGCTGTGGCAGGCGGTGAGCAGTTCTTC
TRBJ2-7 | 14 | TRBD1 | TRBV12-3/TRBV12-4 | many | CASSPIGQVREQYF | TGTGCCAGCAGTCCCATTGGACAGGTTCGCGAGCAGTACTTC
TRBJ2-1 | 13 | TRBD2 | TRBV20-1 | many | CSAIGTRNNEQFF | TGCAGTGCTATAGGGACTAGAAACAATGAGCAGTTCTTC
TRBJ2-1 | 13 | NA | TRBV20-1 | many | CSASPYPHNEQFF | TGCAGTGCCAGCCCATACCCCCACAATGAGCAGTTCTTC
TRBJ1-1 | 12 | NA | TRBV12-3/TRBV12-4 | many | CASSLGLGQAFF | TGTGCCAGCAGTTTGGGCCTGGGGCAAGCTTTCTTT
TRBJ1-2 | 14 | TRBD1 | TRBV10-2 | many | CASSASRDRDGYTF | TGCGCCAGCAGTGCCAGCCGGGACAGGGATGGCTACACCTTC
TRBJ2-1 | 13 | NA | TRBV6-4 | many | CASSERGYNEQFF | TGTGCCAGCAGTGAGAGGGGCTACAATGAGCAGTTCTTC